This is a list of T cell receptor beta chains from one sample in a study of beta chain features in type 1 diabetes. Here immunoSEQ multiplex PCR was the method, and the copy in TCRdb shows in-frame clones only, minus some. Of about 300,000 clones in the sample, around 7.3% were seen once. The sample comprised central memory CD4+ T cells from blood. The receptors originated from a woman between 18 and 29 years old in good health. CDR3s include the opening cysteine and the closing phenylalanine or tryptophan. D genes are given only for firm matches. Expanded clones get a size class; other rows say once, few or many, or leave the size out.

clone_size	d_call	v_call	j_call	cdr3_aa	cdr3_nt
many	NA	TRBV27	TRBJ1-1	CASSLRRVGASNTEAFF	TGTGCCAGCAGCCTTAGGCGCGTCGGGGCAAGCAACACTGAAGCTTTCTTT
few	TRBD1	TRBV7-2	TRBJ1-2	CASSQGQSYGYTF	TGTGCCAGCAGCCAGGGACAGAGCTATGGCTACACCTTC
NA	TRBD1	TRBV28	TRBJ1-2	CASSSSYRGRGYTF	TGTGCCAGCAGTTCTTCATACAGGGGACGGGGCTACACCTTC
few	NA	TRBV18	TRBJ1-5	CASSPQDKQPQHF	TGTGCCAGCTCACCACAGGATAAACAGCCCCAGCATTTT
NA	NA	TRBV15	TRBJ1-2	CATSRDPGKRNGYTF	TGTGCCACCAGCAGAGATCCAGGAAAGCGAAATGGCTACACCTTC
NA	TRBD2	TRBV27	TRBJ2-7	CASSLLAGGFSYEQYF	TGTGCCAGCAGTTTATTAGCGGGAGGTTTCTCCTACGAGCAGTACTTC
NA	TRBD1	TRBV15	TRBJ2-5	CATSRRTGRETQYF	TGTGCCACCAGCAGACGGACAGGGAGGGAGACCCAGTACTTC
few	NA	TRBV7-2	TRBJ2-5	CASKTSGETQYF	TGTGCCAGCAAGACCAGTGGGGAGACCCAGTACTTC
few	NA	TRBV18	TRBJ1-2	CASSPQRQGSGYTF	TGTGCCAGCTCACCACAGCGTCAGGGTAGTGGCTACACCTTC
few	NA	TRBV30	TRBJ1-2	CAWTTGLGYTF	TGTGCCTGGACCACAGGGCTCGGCTACACCTTC
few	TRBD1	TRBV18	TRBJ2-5	CASSPGQGMKTQYF	TGTGCCAGCTCACCTGGACAGGGGATGAAGACCCAGTACTTC
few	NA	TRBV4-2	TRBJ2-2	CASSRGGELFF	TGTGCCAGCAGCCGAGGCGGGGAGCTGTTTTTT
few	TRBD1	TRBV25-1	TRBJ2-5	CASSHSGGRETQYF	TGTGCCAGCAGCCACTCAGGGGGCCGGGAGACCCAGTACTTC
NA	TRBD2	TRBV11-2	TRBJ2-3	CASSPTLVTSSSDTQYF	TGTGCCAGCAGCCCGACGCTTGTGACTAGCAGCTCAGATACGCAGTATTTT
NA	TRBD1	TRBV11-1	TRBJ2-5	CASSDTDRVETQYF	TGTGCCAGCAGCGACACCGACAGGGTTGAGACCCAGTACTTC
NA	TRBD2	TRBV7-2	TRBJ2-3	CASSPFPRGADTQYF	TGTGCCAGCAGCCCGTTCCCCCGGGGGGCAGATACGCAGTATTTT
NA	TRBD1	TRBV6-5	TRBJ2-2	CASRAGGPTGELFF	TGTGCCAGCAGGGCAGGGGGTCCCACCGGGGAGCTGTTTTTT
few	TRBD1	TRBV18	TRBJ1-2	CASSPGQINGYTF	TGTGCCAGCTCACCGGGACAGATTAATGGCTACACCTTC
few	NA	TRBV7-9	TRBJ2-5	CASSTWASSETQYF	TGTGCCAGCAGCACCTGGGCCTCGTCGGAGACCCAGTACTTC
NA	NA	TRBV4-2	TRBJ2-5	CASSPSPGRQAKETQYF	TGTGCCAGCAGCCCTTCCCCGGGGCGACAAGCGAAAGAGACCCAGTACTTC
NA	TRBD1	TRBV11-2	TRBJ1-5	CASRLGRGQGALDQPQHF	TGTGCCAGCAGGTTAGGGCGGGGACAGGGGGCTCTCGATCAGCCCCAGCATTTT
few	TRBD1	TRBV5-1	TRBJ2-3	CASSFEGATDTQYF	TGCGCCAGCAGCTTCGAGGGGGCTACAGATACGCAGTATTTT
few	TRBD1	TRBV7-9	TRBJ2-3	CASSFGQGADTQYF	TGTGCCAGCAGCTTTGGACAGGGAGCAGATACGCAGTATTTT
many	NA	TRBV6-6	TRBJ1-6	CASSNRVTLHF	TGTGCCAGCAGTAACAGGGTAACCCTCCACTTT
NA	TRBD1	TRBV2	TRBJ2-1	CASSEQGALSEQFF	TGTGCCAGCAGTGAGCAGGGGGCCCTCAGTGAGCAGTTCTTC
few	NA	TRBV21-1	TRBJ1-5	CASLQVNQPQHF	TGTGCCAGCCTACAGGTTAATCAGCCCCAGCATTTT
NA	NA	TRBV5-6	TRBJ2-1	CASSSSRDFYGEQFF	TGTGCCAGCAGCTCGTCCCGGGACTTTTACGGTGAGCAGTTCTTC
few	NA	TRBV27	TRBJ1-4	CASSQQDATNEKLFF	TGTGCCAGCAGTCAACAGGACGCAACTAATGAAAAACTGTTTTTT
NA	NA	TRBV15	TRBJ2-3	CATSRGAGYTQYF	TGTGCCACCAGCAGGGGAGCAGGGTATACGCAGTATTTT
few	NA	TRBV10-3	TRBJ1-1	CAISAEFEAFF	TGTGCCATCAGTGCTGAGTTTGAAGCTTTCTTT
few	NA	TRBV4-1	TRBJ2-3	CASSQERPTRQWGVTDTQYF	TGCGCCAGCAGCCAAGAGCGCCCGACCCGACAGTGGGGAGTCACAGATACGCAGTATTTT
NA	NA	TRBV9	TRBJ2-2	CASSVGEVAGELFF	TGTGCCAGCAGCGTAGGTGAGGTTGCCGGGGAGCTGTTTTTT
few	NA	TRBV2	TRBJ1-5	CASSDTGRNQPQHF	TGTGCCAGCAGTGACACAGGGCGCAATCAGCCCCAGCATTTT
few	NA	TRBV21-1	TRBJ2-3	CATTTPRASGAPYTQYF	TGTGCCACCACTACCCCCAGGGCTAGCGGGGCTCCTTATACGCAGTATTTT
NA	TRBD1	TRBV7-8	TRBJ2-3	CASSWDRSTDTQYF	TGTGCCAGCAGCTGGGACAGAAGCACAGATACGCAGTATTTT
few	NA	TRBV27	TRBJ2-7	CASSFDRFYEQYF	TGTGCCAGCAGTTTCGACAGGTTCTACGAGCAGTACTTC
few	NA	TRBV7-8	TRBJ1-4	CASSTRGGQGREKLFF	TGTGCCAGCAGCACTAGAGGTGGCCAAGGGCGGGAAAAACTGTTTTTT
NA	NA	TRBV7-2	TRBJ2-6	CASQTIHSGANVLTF	TGTGCCAGCCAGACTATCCACTCTGGGGCCAACGTCCTGACTTTC
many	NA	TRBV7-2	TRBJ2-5	CASSLVARGETQYF	TGTGCCAGCAGCTTAGTTGCCAGGGGTGAGACCCAGTACTTC
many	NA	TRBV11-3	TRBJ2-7	CASSLVGGEQYF	TGTGCCAGCAGCTTAGTTGGGGGCGAGCAGTACTTC
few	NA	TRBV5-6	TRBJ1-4	CASTVGVEEKLFF	TGTGCCAGCACCGTAGGGGTTGAGGAAAAACTGTTTTTT